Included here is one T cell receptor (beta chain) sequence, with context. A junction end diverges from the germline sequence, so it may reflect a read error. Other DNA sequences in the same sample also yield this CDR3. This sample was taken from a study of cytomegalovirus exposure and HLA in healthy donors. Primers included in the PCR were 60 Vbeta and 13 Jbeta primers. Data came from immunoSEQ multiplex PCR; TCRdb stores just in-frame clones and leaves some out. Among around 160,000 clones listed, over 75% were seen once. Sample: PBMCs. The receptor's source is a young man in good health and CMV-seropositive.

The CDR3 DNA reads TGCGCCAGCAGTTTGGGACAGGGTGAAGAGACCCAGTACTTC. It encodes CASSLGQGEETQYF. This chain joins TRBV5-1 and TRBJ2-5, with 9 bases lining up with TRBD1. CDR3 length: 14 amino acids. Germline V CDR1 and CDR2: SGHRS, YFSETQ.